These T cell receptor beta chains were read from a single sample in a study of T cell repertoires in ileal Crohn's disease. Clones were sequenced by immunoSEQ multiplex PCR, and TCRdb holds only the in-frame ones, with some missing. Altogether under 1,500 clones are present, about four fifths being singletons, with the ten largest covering around 15%. The source material was ileal tissue. The receptors stem from an adult with Crohn's disease. The conserved cysteine and the conserved F or W are not part of the CDR3 here.

v_gene | CDR3aa
TRBV28 | ASTSGSAYNEQF
TRBV27 | ASSFKSLSGRRNEQF
TRBV6-1 | ASRSSPSNYGYT
TRBV9 | ASSVDPGGETQY
TRBV7-2 | ASSSTGLQETQY
TRBV6-5 | ASSSDRVGGRIQY